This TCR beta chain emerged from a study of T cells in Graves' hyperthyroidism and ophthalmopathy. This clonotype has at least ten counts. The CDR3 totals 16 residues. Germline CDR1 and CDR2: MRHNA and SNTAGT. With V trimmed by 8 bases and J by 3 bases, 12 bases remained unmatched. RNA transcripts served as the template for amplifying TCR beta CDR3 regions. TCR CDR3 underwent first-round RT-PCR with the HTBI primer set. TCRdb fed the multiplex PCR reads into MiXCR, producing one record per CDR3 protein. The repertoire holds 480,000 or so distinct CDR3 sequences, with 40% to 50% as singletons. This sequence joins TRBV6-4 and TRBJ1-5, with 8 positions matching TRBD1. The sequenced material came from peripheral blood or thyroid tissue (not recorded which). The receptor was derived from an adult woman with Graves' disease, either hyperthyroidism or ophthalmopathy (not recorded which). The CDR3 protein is CASSLIPQGVNQPQHF. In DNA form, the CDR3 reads TGTGCCAGCTCCCTAATACCACAGGGGGTCAATCAGCCCCAGCATTTT.